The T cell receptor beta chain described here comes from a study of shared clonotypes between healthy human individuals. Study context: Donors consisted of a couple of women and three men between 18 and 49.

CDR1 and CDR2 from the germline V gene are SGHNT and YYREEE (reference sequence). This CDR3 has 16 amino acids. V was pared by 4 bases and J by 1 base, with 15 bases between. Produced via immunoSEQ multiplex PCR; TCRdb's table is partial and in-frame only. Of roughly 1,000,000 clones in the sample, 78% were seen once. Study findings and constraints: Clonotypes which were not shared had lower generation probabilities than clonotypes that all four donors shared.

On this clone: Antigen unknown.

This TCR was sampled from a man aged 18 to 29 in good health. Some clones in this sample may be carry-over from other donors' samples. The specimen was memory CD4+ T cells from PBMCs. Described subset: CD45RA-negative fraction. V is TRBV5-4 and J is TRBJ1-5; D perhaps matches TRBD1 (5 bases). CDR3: CASSPTGGGSNQPQHF. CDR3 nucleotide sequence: TGTGCCAGCAGCCCCACTGGGGGAGGCAGCAATCAGCCCCAGCATTTT.